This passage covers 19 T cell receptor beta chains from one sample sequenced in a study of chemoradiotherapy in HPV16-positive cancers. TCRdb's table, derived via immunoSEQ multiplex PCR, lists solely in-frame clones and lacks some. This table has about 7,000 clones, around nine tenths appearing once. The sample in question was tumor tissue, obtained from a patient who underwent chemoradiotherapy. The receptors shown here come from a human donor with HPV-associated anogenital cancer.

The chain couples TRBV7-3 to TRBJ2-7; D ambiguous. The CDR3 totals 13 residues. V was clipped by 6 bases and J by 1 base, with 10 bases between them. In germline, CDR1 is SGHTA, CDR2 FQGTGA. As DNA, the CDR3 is TGTGCCAGCAGTCCCGACGGTTCCTACGAGCAGTACTTC. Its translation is CASSPDGSYEQYF. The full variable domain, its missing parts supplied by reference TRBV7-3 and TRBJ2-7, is GAGVSQTPSNKVTEKGKYVELRCDPISGHTALYWYRQSLGQGPEFLIYFQGTGAADDSGLPNDRFFAVRPEGSVSTLKIQRTERGDSAVYLCASSPDGSYEQYFGPGTRLTVT.

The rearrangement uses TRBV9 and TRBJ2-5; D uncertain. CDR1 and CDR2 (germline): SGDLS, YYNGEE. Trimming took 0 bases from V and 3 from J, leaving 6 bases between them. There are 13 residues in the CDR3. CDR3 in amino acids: CASSVGGEETQYF. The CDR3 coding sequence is TGTGCCAGCAGCGTAGGGGGTGAAGAGACCCAGTACTTC. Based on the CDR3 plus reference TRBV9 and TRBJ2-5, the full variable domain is DSGVTQTPKHLITATGQRVTLRCSPRSGDLSVYWYQQSLDQGLQFLIQYYNGEERAKGNILERFSAQQFPDLHSELNLSSLELGDSALYFCASSVGGEETQYFGPGTRLLVL.

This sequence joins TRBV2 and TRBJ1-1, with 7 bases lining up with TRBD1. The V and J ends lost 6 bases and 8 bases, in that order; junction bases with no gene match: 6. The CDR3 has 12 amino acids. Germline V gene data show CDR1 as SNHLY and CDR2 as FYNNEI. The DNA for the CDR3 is TGTGCCAGCAGGGGGTTGGGACAGGAAGCTTTCTTT. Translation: CASRGLGQEAFF.

The CDR3 DNA reads as TGTGCCACTAGGACAGGGGAGGATGAAGCTTTCTTT. This sequence encodes CATRTGEDEAFF. J is TRBJ1-1 and V is TRBV10-3; 9 nucleotides line up with TRBD1. CDR3 length equals 12 residues. After removal of 10 bases from V and 7 bases from J, the junction contained 7 bases not matched to a gene. Germline CDR1 is ENHRY and CDR2 is SYGVKD.

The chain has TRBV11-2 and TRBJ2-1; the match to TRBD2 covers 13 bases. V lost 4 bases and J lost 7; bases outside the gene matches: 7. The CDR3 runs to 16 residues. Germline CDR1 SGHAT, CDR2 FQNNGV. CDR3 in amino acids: CASSSLTSGRENEQFF. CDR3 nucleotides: TGTGCCAGCAGCTCCCTAACTAGCGGGAGGGAGAATGAGCAGTTCTTC.

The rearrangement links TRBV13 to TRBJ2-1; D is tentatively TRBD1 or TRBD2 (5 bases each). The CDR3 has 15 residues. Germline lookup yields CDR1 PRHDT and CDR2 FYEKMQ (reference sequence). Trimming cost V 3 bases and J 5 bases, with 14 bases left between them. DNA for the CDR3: TGTGCCAGCAGCTTCATCCGGGGCCCTGACAATGAGCAGTTCTTC. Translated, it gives CASSFIRGPDNEQFF. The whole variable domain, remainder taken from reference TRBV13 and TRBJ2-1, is AAGVIQSPRHLIKEKRETATLKCYPIPRHDTVYWYQQGPGQDPQFLISFYEKMQSDKGSIPDRFSAQQFSDYHSELNMSSLELGDSALYFCASSFIRGPDNEQFFGPGTRLTVL.

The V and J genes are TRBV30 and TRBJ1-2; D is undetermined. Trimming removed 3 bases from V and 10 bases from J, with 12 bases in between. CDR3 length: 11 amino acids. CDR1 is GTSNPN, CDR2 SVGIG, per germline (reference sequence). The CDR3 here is CAWSSGGLYTF. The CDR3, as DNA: TGTGCCTGGAGCTCTGGCGGGCTCTACACCTTC.

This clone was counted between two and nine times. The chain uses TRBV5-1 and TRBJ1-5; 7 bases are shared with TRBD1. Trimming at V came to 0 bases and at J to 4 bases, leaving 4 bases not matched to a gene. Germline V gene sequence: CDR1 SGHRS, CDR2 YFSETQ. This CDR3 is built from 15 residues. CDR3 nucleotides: TGCGCCAGCAGCTTGGATGGACAGGTAAATCAGCCCCAGCATTTT. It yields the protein CASSLDGQVNQPQHF.

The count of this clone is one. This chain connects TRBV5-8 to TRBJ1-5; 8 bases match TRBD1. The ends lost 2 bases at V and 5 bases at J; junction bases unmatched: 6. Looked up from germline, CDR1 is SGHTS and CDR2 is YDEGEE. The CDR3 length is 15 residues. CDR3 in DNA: TGTGCCAGCAGCTTTGGGACAGGTTTTTATCAGCCCCAGCATTTT. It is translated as CASSFGTGFYQPQHF.

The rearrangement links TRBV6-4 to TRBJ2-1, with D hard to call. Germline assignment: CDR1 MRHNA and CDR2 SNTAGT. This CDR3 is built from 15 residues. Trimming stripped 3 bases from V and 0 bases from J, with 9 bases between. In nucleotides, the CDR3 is TGTGCCAGCAGTGAAGAGCCAACCTCCTACAATGAGCAGTTCTTC. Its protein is CASSEEPTSYNEQFF.

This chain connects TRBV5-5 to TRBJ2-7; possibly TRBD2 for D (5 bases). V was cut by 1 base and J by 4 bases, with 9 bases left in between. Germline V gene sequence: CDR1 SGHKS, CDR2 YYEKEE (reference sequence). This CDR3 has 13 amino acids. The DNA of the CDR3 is TGTGCCAGCAGCTTGAGACCGGGGTACGAGCAGTACTTC. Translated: CASSLRPGYEQYF.

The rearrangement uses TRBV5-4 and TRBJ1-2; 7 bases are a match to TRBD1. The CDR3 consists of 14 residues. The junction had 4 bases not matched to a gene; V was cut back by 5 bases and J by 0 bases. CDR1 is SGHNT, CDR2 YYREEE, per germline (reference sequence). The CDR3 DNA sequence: TGTGCCAGCAGTGAGGGGACAGCTAACTATGGCTACACCTTC. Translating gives CASSEGTANYGYTF.

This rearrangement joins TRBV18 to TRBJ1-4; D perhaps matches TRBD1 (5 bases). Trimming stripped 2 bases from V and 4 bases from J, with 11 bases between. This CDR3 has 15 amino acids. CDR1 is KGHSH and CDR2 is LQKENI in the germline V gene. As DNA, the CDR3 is TGTGCCAGCTCACCAAGGGGAAATCTTAATGAAAAACTGTTTTTT. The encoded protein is CASSPRGNLNEKLFF.

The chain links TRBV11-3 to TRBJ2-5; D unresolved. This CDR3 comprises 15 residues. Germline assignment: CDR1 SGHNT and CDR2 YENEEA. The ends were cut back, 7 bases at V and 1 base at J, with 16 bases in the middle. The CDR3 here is CASTSTHGVQETQYF. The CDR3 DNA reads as TGTGCCAGCACCTCGACACATGGCGTCCAAGAGACCCAGTACTTC. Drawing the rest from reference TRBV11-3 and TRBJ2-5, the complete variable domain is EAGVVQSPRYKIIEKKQPVAFWCNPISGHNTLYWYLQNLGQGPELLIRYENEEAVDDSQLPKDRFSAERLKGVDSTLKIQPAELGDSAVYLCASTSTHGVQETQYFGPGTRLLVL.

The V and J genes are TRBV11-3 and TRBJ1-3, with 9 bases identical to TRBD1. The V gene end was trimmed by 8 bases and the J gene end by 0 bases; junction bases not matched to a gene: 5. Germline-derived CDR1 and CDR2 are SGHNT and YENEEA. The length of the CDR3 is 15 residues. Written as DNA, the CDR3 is TGTGCCAGCGGCCCGGGACAGGGCTCTGGAAACACCATATATTTT. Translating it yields CASGPGQGSGNTIYF.

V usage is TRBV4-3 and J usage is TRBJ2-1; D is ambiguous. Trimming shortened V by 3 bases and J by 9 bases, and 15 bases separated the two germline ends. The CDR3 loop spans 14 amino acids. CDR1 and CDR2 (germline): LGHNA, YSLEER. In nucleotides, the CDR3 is TGCGCCAGCAGCCATAGTAGGGCTTTGGGTGAGCAGTTCTTC. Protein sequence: CASSHSRALGEQFF.

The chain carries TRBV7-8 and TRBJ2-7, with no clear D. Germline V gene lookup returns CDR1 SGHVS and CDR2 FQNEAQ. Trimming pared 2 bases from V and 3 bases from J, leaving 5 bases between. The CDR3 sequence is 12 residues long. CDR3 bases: TGTGCCAGCAGCTTAAGCTTCTACGAGCAGTACTTC. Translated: CASSLSFYEQYF. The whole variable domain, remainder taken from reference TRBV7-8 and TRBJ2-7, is GAGVSQSPRYKVAKRGQDVALRCDPISGHVSLFWYQQALGQGPEFLTYFQNEAQLDKSGLPSDRFFAERPEGSVSTLKIQRTQQEDSAVYLCASSLSFYEQYFGPGTRLTVT.

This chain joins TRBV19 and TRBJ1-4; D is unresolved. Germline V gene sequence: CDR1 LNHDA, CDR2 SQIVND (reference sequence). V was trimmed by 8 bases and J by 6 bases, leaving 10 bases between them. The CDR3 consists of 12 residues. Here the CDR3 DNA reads TGTGCCAGTGGTCGAGGAGATGAAAAACTGTTTTTT. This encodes CASGRGDEKLFF. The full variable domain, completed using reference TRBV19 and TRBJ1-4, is DGGITQSPKYLFRKEGQNVTLSCEQNLNHDAMYWYRQDPGQGLRLIYYSQIVNDFQKGDIAEGYSVSREKKESFPLTVTSAQKNPTAFYLCASGRGDEKLFFGSGTQLSVL.

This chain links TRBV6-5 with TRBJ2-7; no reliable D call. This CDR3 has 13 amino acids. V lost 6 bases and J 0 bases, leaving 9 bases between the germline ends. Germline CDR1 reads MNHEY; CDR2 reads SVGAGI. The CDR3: CASRSPSSYEQYF. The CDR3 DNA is TGTGCCAGCAGAAGCCCCAGCTCCTACGAGCAGTACTTC.